A single sample is the source of the 24 T cell receptor beta chains below, sequenced in a study of cytomegalovirus exposure and HLA in healthy donors. The PCR was carried out with 60 Vbeta primers and 13 Jbeta primers. Produced via immunoSEQ multiplex PCR; TCRdb's table is partial and in-frame only. The table has approximately 140,000 clones, 78% seen once. Source material: PBMCs. All receptors come from a woman aged 40-49 years in good health and CMV-seronegative.

This chain links TRBV30 with TRBJ2-1; 10 bases are a match to TRBD2. Germline lookup yields CDR1 GTSNPN and CDR2 SVGIG (reference sequence). Trimming at V came to 1 base and at J to 5 bases, leaving 5 bases not matched to a gene. CDR3 length: 15 amino acids. The CDR3 loop is CAWSAGTSVNNEQFF. The CDR3 bases are TGTGCCTGGAGTGCCGGGACTAGCGTTAACAATGAGCAGTTCTTC.

V is TRBV7-6 and J is TRBJ2-2, with D perhaps TRBD2 (6 bases). Trimming pared 1 base from V and 1 base from J, leaving 7 bases between. The CDR3 runs to 15 residues. Germline CDR1 and CDR2: SGHVS and FNYEAQ. The CDR3, as DNA: TGTGCCAGCAGCTTAGATAGCGGGAACACCGGGGAGCTGTTTTTT. It yields the protein CASSLDSGNTGELFF.

This clone was detected a few times. The rearrangement links TRBV27 to TRBJ2-3, with 8 bases matching TRBD2. CDR1 and CDR2 (germline): MNHEY, SMNVEV (reference sequence). V was clipped by 5 bases and J by 5 bases; unmatched bases: 6. The CDR3 is 14 amino acids. The CDR3 DNA reads as TGTGCCAGCAGTATCAGCGGGAGAAGAGATACGCAGTATTTT. It is translated as CASSISGRRDTQYF.

The chain joins TRBV5-1 to TRBJ2-3; D is unresolved. V lost 0 bases and J lost 2, with 7 bases in between. Germline V gene data show CDR1 as SGHRS and CDR2 as YFSETQ. The CDR3 runs to 14 residues. This CDR3 reads CASSLDVITDTQYF. Here the CDR3 DNA reads TGCGCCAGCAGCTTGGATGTTATCACAGATACGCAGTATTTT.

V and J are TRBV7-6 and TRBJ2-7, with D possibly TRBD2 on 5 matching bases. The V and J ends lost 6 bases and 0 bases respectively, with 15 bases between them. Germline loops: CDR1 SGHVS, CDR2 FNYEAQ. CDR3 length: 15 amino acids. CDR3 coding DNA: TGTGCCAGCAGTAAAAGTCCTACTAGCTCCTACGAGCAGTACTTC. It specifies CASSKSPTSSYEQYF.

In this sample, this clone turned up once. This rearrangement joins TRBV5-1 to TRBJ1-1, with 9 bases matching TRBD1. Losses at the gene ends were 0 bases for V and 10 bases for J; bases not matched to a gene: 4. Germline CDR1 and CDR2: SGHRS and YFSETQ. This CDR3 comprises 13 residues. CDR3 sequence: CASSLAGDRVAFF. In DNA form, the CDR3 reads TGCGCCAGCAGCTTGGCGGGGGACAGGGTAGCTTTCTTT. Full variable domain (outside the CDR3, taken from reference TRBV5-1 and TRBJ1-1): KAGVTQTPRYLIKTRGQQVTLSCSPISGHRSVSWYQQTPGQGLQFLFEYFSETQRNKGNFPGRFSGRQFSNSRSEMNVSTLELGDSALYLCASSLAGDRVAFFGQGTRLTVV.

J is TRBJ2-5 and V is TRBV19; 7 nucleotides line up with TRBD1. Germline V gene data show CDR1 as LNHDA and CDR2 as SQIVND (reference sequence). This CDR3 comprises 14 residues. V shed 4 bases, J shed 4 bases, and the junction held 6 bases outside the gene matches. CDR3 sequence (DNA): TGTGCCAGTAGTACCCTACAGGGGCTAGAGACCCAGTACTTC. Its translation: CASSTLQGLETQYF.

CDR3 in amino acids: CASSSTGADTQYF. The DNA for the CDR3 is TGTGCCAGCAGCTCAACAGGTGCAGATACGCAGTATTTT. The chain is built from TRBV7-9 and TRBJ2-3; D is possibly TRBD1 (5 bases). Trimming took 4 bases from V and 4 from J, leaving 9 bases between them. In germline, CDR1 is SEHNR, CDR2 FQNEAQ (reference sequence). The CDR3 is 13 amino acids.

The chain joins TRBV11-2 to TRBJ2-5, with 9 positions matching TRBD1. V gave up 1 base and J gave up 7 bases; unmatched junction bases: 4. The germline V gene encodes CDR1 SGHAT and CDR2 FQNNGV. The CDR3 runs 14 residues. In DNA form, the CDR3 reads TGTGCCAGCAGCTTAGTGGGACAGGGCGGGACCCAGTACTTC. Translated, it gives CASSLVGQGGTQYF.

This chain's CDR3 is CASSLRPDRGLYEQYF. Here the CDR3 DNA reads TGTGCCAGCAGCTTAAGGCCGGACAGGGGGCTTTACGAGCAGTACTTC. The rearrangement links TRBV13 to TRBJ2-5, with 11 bases lining up with TRBD1. The assigned J gene may be wrong: the sequence end matches TRBJ2-7 better. Germline V gene lookup returns CDR1 PRHDT and CDR2 FYEKMQ (reference sequence). The length of the CDR3 is 16 residues.

Turning to this clone: In the same sample, other DNA sequences code for this CDR3. The rearrangement links TRBV2 to TRBJ2-7, with 8 nucleotides matching TRBD2. The J segment lost 3 bases and the V segment lost 8 bases, leaving 9 bases of the junction unmatched. This CDR3 is 14 amino acids long. CDR1 SNHLY and CDR2 FYNNEI come from the germline V gene. The CDR3 protein is CASRGGGNGYEQYF. The CDR3 DNA is TGTGCCAGCCGGGGGGGAGGGAATGGCTACGAGCAGTACTTC.

The V gene is TRBV6-1, the J gene TRBJ1-1, with D perhaps matching TRBD1 (6 bases). Between the trimmed V and J ends, which lost 5 bases and 0 bases, there was a span of 13 bases. The CDR3 totals 15 residues. Germline V lookup: CDR1 MNHNS, CDR2 SASEGT. Here the CDR3 DNA reads TGTGCCAGCAGTTCTACAGGGTCCATGAACACTGAAGCTTTCTTT. Translating gives CASSSTGSMNTEAFF.

This chain joins TRBV2 and TRBJ2-1; 11 positions match TRBD2. The CDR3 loop spans 15 amino acids. V shed 6 bases, J shed 8 bases, and the junction held 9 bases outside the gene matches. Per the germline V gene, CDR1 is SNHLY and CDR2 is FYNNEI. CDR3 nucleotides: TGTGCCAGCAGAGAAACGGGACTAGCGGTCGATGAGCAGTTCTTC. It encodes CASRETGLAVDEQFF.

This rearrangement joins TRBV9 to TRBJ2-2, with 8 bases identical to TRBD2. The CDR3 is 18 residues long. Germline CDR1 and CDR2: SGDLS and YYNGEE. Germline trimming cut 0 bases from V and 3 bases from J; bases unmatched to any gene: 10. The CDR3 sequence is CASSVGGGGSGDTGELFF. The CDR3, as DNA: TGTGCCAGCAGCGTAGGAGGGGGAGGTAGCGGGGACACCGGGGAGCTGTTTTTT.

This rearrangement joins TRBV29-1 to TRBJ2-3; TRBD1 agrees at 9 bases. J gave up 4 bases and V 2 bases, and 7 bases lay outside the gene matches. The CDR3 loop spans 15 amino acids. From germline, CDR1 is SQVTM and CDR2 ANQGSEA. This chain's CDR3 is CSVEPGTGFSDTQYF. The CDR3 coding sequence is TGCAGCGTTGAACCAGGGACAGGGTTCTCAGATACGCAGTATTTT.

J is TRBJ1-6 and V is TRBV11-2; 7 bases line up with TRBD1. Germline V gene lookup returns CDR1 SGHAT and CDR2 FQNNGV. V dropped 4 bases and J dropped 0; count of bases not matched to a gene: 3. The CDR3 sequence is 16 residues long. This CDR3 reads CASSWDSTSYNSPLHF. In nucleotides, the CDR3 is TGTGCCAGCAGCTGGGACAGCACCTCCTATAATTCACCCCTCCACTTT.

V is TRBV9 and J is TRBJ1-1; no reliable D call. Germline CDR1 SGDLS, CDR2 YYNGEE. The CDR3 is made up of 12 amino acids. V lost 4 bases and J lost 5, with 9 bases in between. The CDR3, as DNA: TGTGCCAGCAGCCCCTACGGGACTGAAGCTTTCTTT. Its translation: CASSPYGTEAFF.

This chain links TRBV10-3 with TRBJ2-3; D is perhaps TRBD1 (6 bases). The CDR3 contains 15 residues. Per the germline V gene, CDR1 is ENHRY and CDR2 is SYGVKD. V was clipped by 0 bases and J by 0 bases, with 7 bases between them. This CDR3 reads CAISESQGSTDTQYF. The CDR3 DNA sequence: TGTGCCATCAGTGAGTCGCAGGGGAGCACAGATACGCAGTATTTT.

The V call is TRBV7-9, the J call TRBJ2-1; a weak D match, TRBD2 (5 bases). V was pared by 7 bases and J by 3 bases, with 19 bases between. Germline V lookup: CDR1 SEHNR, CDR2 FQNEAQ (reference sequence). The CDR3 sequence is 16 residues long. Written as DNA, the CDR3 is TGTGCCAGCACCTCCCCCACCGGGAACCACTACAATGAGCAGTTCTTC. Translated: CASTSPTGNHYNEQFF.

The CDR3 region has the DNA TGTGCCAGCAGCTTAGGAGCGGGGGGGCCAGCAGAGACCCAGTACTTC. Translating gives CASSLGAGGPAETQYF. This chain uses TRBV7-3 with TRBJ2-5, with 10 positions matching TRBD2. The ends lost 2 bases at V and 4 bases at J; junction bases unmatched: 7. The CDR3 extends over 16 amino acids. From germline, CDR1 is SGHTA and CDR2 FQGTGA.

The CDR3 loop reads CASSFRDRGASNQPQHF. The CDR3 DNA sequence: TGTGCCAGCAGCTTCCGAGACAGGGGTGCGAGCAATCAGCCCCAGCATTTT. This chain joins TRBV7-2 and TRBJ1-5, with 8 bases lining up with TRBD1. The CDR3 contains 17 residues. Germline values: CDR1 SGHTA, CDR2 FQGNSA. Trimming cost V 3 bases and J 1 base; bases outside gene matches: 8.

The genes are TRBV5-4 and TRBJ2-7; 12 positions match TRBD2. Trimming removed 3 bases from V and 2 bases from J; junction bases left unmatched: 3. CDR1 and CDR2 (germline): SGHNT, YYREEE (reference sequence). This CDR3 spans 15 amino acids. The CDR3 region is CASSYGTSGPYEQYF. The CDR3 DNA follows: TGTGCCAGCAGCTATGGGACTAGCGGGCCCTACGAGCAGTACTTC.

This chain joins TRBV5-1 and TRBJ2-2, with TRBD1 matching over 9 bases. The CDR3 runs 15 residues. Germline CDR1 reads SGHRS; CDR2 reads YFSETQ. J lost 5 bases, V lost 4 bases, and 6 bases had no gene match. CDR3 sequence reads: CASSLRDRETGELFF. The CDR3 DNA reads TGCGCCAGCAGCCTCCGGGACAGGGAAACCGGGGAGCTGTTTTTT.

This rearrangement joins TRBV5-1 to TRBJ2-7; 16 nucleotides line up with TRBD2. Germline assignment: CDR1 SGHRS and CDR2 YFSETQ. J gave up 3 bases and V 4 bases, and 7 bases lay outside the gene matches. This CDR3 region has 17 residues. The CDR3 coding sequence is TGCGCCAGCAGCGAGGGACTAGCGGGAGGGCCTAACTACGAGCAGTACTTC. It specifies CASSEGLAGGPNYEQYF.